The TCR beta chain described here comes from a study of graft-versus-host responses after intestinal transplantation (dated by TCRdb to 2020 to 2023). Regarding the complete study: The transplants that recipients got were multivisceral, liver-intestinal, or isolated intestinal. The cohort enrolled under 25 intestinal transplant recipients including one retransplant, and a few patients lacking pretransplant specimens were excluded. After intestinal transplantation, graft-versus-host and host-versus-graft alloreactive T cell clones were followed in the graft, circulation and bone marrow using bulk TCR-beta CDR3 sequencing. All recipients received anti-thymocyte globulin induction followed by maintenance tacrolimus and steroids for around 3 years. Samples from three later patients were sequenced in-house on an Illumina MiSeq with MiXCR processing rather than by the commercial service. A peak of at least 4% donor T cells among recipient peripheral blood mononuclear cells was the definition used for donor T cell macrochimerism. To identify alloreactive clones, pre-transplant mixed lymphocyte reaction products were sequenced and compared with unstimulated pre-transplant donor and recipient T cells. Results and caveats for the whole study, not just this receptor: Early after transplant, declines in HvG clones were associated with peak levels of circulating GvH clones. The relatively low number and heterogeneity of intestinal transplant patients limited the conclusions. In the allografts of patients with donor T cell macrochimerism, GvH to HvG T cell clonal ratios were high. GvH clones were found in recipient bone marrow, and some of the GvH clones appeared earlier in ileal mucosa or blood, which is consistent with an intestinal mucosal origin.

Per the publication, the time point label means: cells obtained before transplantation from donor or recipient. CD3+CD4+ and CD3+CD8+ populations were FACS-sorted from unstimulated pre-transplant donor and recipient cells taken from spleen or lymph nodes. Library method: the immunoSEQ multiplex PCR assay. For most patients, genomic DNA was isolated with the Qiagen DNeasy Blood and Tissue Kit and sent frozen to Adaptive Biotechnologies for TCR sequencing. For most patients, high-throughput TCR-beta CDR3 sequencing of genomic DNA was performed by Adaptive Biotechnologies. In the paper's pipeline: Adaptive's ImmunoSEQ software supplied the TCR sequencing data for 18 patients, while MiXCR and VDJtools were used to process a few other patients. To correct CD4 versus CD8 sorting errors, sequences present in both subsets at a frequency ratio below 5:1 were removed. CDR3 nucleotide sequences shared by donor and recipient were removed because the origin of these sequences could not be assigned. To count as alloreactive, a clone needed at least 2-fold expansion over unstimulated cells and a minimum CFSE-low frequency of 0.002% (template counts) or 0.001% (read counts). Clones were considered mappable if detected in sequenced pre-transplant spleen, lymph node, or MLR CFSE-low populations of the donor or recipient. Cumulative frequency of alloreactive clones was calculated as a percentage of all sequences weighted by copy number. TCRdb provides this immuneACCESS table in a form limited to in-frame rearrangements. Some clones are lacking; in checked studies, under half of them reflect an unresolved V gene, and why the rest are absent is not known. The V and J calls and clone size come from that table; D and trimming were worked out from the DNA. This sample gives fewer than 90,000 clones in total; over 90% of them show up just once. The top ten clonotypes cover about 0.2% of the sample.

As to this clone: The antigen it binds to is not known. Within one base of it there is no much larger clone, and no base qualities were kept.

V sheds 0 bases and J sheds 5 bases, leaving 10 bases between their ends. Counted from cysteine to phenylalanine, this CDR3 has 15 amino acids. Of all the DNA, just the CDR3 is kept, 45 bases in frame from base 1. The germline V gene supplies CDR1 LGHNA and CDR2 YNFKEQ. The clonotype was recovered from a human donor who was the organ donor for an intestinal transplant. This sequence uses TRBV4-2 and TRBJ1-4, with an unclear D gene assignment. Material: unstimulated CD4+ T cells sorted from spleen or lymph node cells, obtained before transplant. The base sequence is TGTGCCAGCAGCCAAGATTGGCAGAGGAATGAAAAACTGTTTTTT. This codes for CASSQDWQRNEKLFF.